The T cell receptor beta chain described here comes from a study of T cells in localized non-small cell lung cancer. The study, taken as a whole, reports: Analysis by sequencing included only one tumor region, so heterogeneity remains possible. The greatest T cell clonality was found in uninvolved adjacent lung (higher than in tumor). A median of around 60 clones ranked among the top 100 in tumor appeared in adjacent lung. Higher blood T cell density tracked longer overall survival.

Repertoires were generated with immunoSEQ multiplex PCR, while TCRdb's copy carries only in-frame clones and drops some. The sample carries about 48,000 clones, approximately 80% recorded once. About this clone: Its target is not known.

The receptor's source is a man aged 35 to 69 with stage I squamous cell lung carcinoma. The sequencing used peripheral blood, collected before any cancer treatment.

CDR3 coding DNA: TGTGCCATCAGTGCGTTTTCGGAGAGCACAGATACGCAGTATTTT. It translates to CAISAFSESTDTQYF. The V and J genes are TRBV10-3 and TRBJ2-3; D remains ambiguous. This CDR3 has 15 residues. V was trimmed by 4 bases and J by 0 bases, leaving 11 bases between them. Per the germline V gene, CDR1 is ENHRY and CDR2 is SYGVKD.